This TCR beta chain is from a study of shared clonotypes between healthy human individuals. Study results and caveats: Naive CD4 clonotypes were shared across a handful of donors at around 5%. Shared clonotypes across all four donors exceeded non-shared ones in generation probability.

Trimming removed 0 bases at V and 4 bases at J, with 13 bases between. The CDR3 loop spans 15 amino acids. The germline V gene has CDR1 SGHKS and CDR2 YYEKEE (reference sequence). Here immunoSEQ multiplex PCR was the method, and the copy in TCRdb shows in-frame clones only, minus some. The profile shows 300,000 to 400,000 clones, 70% to 75% of them singletons. This clone was counted only a few times. What it binds is not known. The sequenced sample consisted of memory CD4+ T cells sorted from blood. The subset: CD45RA-negative fraction. V and J are TRBV5-5 and TRBJ1-2, with D perhaps matching TRBD1 (6 bases). The TCR comes from a man aged 30 to 45 in good health. CDR3 in DNA: TGTGCCAGCAGCTTGGGCCCAGGGGTGCCCTATGGCTACACCTTC. It is translated as CASSLGPGVPYGYTF.